What follows is one T cell receptor beta chain and its context. What it recognizes is unknown. Here immunoSEQ multiplex PCR was the method, and the copy in TCRdb shows in-frame clones only, minus some. This repertoire shows some 200,000 clones, 60% to 80% found once; its top ten account for 10% to 12%. The data are from a study of cytotoxic CD8 clonotypes in ibrutinib-treated CLL. Study-wide results and limits: Clonality increased at ibrutinib response and stayed stable in sustained remission. At progression, however, it fell back toward baseline. The times at which samples were taken varied between sustained-remission and progressing patients.

The CDR3 is 15 residues long. Trimming pared 2 bases from V and 2 bases from J, leaving 13 bases between. CDR1 MNHEY and CDR2 SVGAGI come from the germline V gene. The clonotype comes from a human donor with chronic lymphocytic leukemia. This sequence joins TRBV6-5 and TRBJ2-7; tentatively, D is TRBD1 or TRBD2 (7 bases each). Sequencing was performed on PBMCs, taken after 12 months of ibrutinib treatment. The CDR3 is CASSYGQGGAYEQYF. Written as DNA, the CDR3 is TGTGCCAGCAGTTACGGGCAGGGGGGGGCCTACGAGCAGTACTTC.